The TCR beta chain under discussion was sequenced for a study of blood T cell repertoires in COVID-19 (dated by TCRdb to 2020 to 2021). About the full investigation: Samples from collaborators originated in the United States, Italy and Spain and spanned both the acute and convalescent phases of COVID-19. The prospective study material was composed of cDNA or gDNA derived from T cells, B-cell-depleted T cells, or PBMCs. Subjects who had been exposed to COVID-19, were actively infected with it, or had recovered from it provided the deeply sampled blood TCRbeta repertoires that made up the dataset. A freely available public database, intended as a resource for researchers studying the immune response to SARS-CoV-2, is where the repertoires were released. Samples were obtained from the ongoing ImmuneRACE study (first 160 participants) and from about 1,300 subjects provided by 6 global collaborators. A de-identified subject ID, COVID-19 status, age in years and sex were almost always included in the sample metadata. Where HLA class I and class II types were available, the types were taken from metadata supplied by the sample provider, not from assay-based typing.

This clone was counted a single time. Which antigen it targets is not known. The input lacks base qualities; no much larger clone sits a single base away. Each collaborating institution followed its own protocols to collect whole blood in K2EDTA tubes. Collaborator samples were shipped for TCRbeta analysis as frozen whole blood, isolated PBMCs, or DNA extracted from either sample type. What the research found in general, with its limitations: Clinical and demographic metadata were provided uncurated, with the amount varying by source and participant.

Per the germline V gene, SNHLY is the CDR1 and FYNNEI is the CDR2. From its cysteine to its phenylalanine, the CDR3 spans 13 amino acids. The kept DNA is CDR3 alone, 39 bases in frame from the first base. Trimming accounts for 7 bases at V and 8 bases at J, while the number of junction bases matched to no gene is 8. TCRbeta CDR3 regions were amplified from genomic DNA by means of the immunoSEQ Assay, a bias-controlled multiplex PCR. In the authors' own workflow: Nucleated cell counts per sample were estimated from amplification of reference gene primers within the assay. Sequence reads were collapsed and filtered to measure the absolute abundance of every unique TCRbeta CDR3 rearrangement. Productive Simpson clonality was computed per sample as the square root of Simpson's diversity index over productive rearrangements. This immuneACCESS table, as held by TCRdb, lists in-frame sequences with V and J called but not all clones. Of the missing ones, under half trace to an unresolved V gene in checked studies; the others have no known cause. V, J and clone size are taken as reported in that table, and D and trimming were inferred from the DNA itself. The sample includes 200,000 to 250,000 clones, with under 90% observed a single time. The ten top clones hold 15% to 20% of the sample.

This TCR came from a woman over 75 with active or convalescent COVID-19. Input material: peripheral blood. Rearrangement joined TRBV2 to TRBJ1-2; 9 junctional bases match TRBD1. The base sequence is TGTGCCAGCAACCTACAGGGGGCGCGGGGCTACACCTTC. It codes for CASNLQGARGYTF.